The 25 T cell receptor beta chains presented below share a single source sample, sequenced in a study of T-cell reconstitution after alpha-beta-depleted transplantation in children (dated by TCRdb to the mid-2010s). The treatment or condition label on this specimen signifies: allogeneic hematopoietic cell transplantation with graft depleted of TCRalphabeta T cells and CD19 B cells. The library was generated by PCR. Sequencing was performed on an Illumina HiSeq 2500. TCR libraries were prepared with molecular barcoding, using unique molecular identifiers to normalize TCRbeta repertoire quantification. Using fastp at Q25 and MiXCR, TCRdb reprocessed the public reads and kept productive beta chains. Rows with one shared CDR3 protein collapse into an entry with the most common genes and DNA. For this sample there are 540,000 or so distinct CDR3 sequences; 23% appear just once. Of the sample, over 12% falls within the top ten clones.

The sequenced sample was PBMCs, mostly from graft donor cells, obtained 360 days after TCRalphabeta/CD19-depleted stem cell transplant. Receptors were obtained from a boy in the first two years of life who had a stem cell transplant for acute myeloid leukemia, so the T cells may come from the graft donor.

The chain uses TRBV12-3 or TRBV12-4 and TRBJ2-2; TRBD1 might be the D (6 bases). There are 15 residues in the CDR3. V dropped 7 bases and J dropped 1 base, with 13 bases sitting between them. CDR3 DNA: TGTGCCAGCAAAAGTCAGGGGCTGAACACCGGGGAGCTGTTTTTT. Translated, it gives CASKSQGLNTGELFF.

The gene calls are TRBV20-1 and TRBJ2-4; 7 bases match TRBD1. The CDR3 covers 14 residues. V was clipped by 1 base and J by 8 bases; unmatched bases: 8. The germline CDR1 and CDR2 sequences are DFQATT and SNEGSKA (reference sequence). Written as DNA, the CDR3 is TGCAGTGCTAGAGGGACAGGTTCCCGGGACATTCAGTACTTC. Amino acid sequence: CSARGTGSRDIQYF.

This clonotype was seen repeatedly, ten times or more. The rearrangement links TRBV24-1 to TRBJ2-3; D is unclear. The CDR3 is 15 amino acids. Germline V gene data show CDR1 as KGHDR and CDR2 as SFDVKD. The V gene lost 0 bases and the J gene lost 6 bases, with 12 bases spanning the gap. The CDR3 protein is CATSDLPGMQDTQYF. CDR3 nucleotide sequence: TGTGCCACCAGTGATTTGCCCGGTATGCAGGATACGCAGTATTTT.

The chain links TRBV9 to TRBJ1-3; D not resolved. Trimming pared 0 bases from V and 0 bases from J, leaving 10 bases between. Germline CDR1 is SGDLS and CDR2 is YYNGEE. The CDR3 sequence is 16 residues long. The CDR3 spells CASSVVPQSSGNTIYF. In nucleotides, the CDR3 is TGTGCCAGCAGCGTAGTACCGCAGAGCTCTGGAAACACCATATATTTT.

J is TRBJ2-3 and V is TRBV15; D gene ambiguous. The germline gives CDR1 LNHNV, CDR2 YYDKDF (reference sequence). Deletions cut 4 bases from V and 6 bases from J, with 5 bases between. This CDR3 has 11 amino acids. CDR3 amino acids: CATSNSDTQYF. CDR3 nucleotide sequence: TGTGCCACCAGCAATTCCGATACGCAGTATTTT.

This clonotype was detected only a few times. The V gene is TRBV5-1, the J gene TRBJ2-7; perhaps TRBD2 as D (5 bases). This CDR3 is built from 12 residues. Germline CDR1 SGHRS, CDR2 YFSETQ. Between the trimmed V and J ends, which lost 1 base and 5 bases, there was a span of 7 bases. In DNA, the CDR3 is TGCGCCAGCAGCTTGCCTAGCAACGAGCAGTACTTC. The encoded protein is CASSLPSNEQYF.

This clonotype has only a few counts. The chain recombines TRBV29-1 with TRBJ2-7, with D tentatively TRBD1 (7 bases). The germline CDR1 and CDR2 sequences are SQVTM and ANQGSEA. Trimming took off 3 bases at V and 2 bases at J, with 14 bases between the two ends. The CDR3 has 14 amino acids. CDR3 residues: CSVEGQGGTYEQYF. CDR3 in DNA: TGCAGCGTTGAGGGCCAGGGGGGCACCTACGAGCAGTACTTC.

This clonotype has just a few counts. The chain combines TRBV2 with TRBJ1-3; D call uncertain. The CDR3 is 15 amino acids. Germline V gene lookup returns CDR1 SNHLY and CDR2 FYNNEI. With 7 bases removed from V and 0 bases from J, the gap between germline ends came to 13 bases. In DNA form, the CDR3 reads TGTGCCAGCATGGTAGCAAGATCCTCTGGAAACACCATATATTTT. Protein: CASMVARSSGNTIYF.

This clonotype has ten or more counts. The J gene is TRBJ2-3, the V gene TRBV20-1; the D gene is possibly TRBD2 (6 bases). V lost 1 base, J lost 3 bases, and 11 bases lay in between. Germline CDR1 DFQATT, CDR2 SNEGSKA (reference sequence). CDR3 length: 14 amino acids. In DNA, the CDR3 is TGCAGTGCTAGAGGACTAGTGAGTACAGATACGCAGTATTTT. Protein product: CSARGLVSTDTQYF.

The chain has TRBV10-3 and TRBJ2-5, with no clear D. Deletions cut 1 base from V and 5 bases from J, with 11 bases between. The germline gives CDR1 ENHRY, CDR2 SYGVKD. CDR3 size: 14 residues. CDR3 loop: CAISEYLGHETQYF. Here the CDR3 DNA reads TGTGCCATCAGTGAGTACCTTGGGCATGAGACCCAGTACTTC.

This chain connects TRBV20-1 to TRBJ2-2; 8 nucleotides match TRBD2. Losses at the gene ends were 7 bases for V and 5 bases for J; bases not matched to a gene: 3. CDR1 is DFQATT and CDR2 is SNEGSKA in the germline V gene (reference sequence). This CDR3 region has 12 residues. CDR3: CSGAGETGELFF. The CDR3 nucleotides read TGCAGTGGAGCGGGGGAAACCGGGGAGCTGTTTTTT.

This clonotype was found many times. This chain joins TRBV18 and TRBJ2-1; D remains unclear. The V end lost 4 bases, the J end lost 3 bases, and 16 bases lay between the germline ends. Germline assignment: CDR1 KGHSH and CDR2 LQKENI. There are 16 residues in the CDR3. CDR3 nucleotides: TGTGCCAGCTCACGATTGCAGGAGTCTAACTACAATGAGCAGTTCTTC. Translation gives CASSRLQESNYNEQFF.

The CDR3 DNA follows: TGTGCCAGCAGCTTAGCATTCCCCCAGGGTCGCAATGAGCAGTTCTTC. Its translation is CASSLAFPQGRNEQFF. V and J are TRBV7-6 and TRBJ2-1; maybe TRBD1 (5 bases). The CDR3 is 16 residues long. Looked up from germline, CDR1 is SGHVS and CDR2 is FNYEAQ. Trimming removed 0 bases at V and 6 bases at J, with 15 bases between.

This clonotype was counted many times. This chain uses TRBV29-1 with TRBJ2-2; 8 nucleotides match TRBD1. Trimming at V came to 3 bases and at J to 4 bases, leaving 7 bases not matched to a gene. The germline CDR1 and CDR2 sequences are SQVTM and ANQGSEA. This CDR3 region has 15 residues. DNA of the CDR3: TGCAGCGTTGAGACAGGGGATGGGGTCACCGGGGAGCTGTTTTTT. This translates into CSVETGDGVTGELFF.

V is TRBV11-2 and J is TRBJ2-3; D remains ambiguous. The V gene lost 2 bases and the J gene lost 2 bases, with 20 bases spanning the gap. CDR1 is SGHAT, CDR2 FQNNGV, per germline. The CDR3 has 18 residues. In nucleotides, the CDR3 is TGTGCCAGCAGCTTAAGGAACTATCGCTTAATTAACACAGATACGCAGTATTTT. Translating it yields CASSLRNYRLINTDTQYF.

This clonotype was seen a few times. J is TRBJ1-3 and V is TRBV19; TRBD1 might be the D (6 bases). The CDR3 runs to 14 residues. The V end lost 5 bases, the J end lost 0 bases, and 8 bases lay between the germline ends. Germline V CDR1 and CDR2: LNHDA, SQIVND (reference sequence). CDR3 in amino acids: CASSRQDSGNTIYF. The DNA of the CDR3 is TGTGCCAGTAGTCGACAGGACTCTGGAAACACCATATATTTT.

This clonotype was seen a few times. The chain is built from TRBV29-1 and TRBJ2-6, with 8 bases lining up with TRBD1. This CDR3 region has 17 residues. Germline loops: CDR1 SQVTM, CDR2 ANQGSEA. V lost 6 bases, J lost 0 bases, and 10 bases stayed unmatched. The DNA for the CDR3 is TGCAGCGTCTCAGTCCGGGACAGGCACTCTGGGGCCAACGTCCTGACTTTC. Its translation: CSVSVRDRHSGANVLTF.

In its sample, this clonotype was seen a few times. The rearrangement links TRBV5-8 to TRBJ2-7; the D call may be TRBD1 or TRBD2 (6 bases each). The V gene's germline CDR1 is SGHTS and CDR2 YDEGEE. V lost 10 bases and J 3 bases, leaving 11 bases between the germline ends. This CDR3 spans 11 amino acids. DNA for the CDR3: TGTGCCGCAGGAGGGGGCTACGAGCAGTACGTC. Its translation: CAAGGGYEQYV.

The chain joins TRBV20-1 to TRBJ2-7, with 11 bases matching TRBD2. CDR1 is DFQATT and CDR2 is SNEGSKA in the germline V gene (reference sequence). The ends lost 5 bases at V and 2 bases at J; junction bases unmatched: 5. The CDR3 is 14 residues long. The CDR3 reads CSAPLAGGTYEQYF. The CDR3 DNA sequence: TGCAGTGCTCCGCTAGCGGGGGGAACCTACGAGCAGTACTTC.

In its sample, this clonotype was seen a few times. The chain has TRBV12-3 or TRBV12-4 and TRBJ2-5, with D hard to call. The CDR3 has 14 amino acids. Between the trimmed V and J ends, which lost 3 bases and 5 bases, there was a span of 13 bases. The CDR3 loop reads CASSFWQYGETQYF. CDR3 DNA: TGTGCCAGCAGTTTTTGGCAGTATGGGGAGACCCAGTACTTC.

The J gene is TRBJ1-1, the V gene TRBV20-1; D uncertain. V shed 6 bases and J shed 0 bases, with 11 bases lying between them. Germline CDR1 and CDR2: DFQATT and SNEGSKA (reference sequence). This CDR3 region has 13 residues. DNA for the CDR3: TGCAGTGCCGACACCGAGTTGAACACTGAAGCTTTCTTT. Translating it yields CSADTELNTEAFF.

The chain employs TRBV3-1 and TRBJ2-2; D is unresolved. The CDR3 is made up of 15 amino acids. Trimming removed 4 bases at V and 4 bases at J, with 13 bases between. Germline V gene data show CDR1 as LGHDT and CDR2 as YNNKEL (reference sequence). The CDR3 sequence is CASSRRGTGTGELFF. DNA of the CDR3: TGTGCCAGCAGCCGAAGAGGAACGGGCACCGGGGAGCTGTTTTTT.

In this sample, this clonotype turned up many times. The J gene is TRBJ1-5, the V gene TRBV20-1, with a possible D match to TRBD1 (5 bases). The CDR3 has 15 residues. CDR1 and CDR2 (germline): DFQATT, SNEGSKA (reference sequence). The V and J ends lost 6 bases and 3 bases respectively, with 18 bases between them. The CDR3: CSAPLGGSDNQPQHF. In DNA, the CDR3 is TGCAGTGCCCCCCTGGGGGGGTCGGACAATCAGCCCCAGCATTTT.

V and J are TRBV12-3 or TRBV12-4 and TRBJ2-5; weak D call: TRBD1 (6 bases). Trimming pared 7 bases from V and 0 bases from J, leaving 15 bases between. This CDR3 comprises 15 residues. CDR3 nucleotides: TGTGCCAGCAAAACCGGGACACCGTACCAAGAGACCCAGTACTTC. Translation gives CASKTGTPYQETQYF.

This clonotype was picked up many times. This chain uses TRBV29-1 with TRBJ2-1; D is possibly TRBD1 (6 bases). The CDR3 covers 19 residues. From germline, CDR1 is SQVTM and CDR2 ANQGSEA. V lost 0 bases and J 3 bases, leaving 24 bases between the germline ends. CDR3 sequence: CSVEEGRVGRGSLYNEQFF. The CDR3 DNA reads TGCAGCGTTGAAGAGGGCCGGGTGGGCAGGGGAAGCCTCTACAATGAGCAGTTCTTC.